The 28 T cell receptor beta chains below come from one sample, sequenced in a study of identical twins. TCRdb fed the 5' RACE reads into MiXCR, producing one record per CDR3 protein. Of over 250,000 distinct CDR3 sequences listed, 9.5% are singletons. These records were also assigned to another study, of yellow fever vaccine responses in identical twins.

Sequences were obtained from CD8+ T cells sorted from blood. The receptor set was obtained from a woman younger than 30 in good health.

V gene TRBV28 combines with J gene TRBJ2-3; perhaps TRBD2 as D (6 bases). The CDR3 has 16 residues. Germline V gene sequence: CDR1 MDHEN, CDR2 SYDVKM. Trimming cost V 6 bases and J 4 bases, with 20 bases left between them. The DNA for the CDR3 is TGTGCCAGCAGCACCCTGGAGGGCTCGCCGGCAGATACGCAGTATTTT. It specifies CASSTLEGSPADTQYF.

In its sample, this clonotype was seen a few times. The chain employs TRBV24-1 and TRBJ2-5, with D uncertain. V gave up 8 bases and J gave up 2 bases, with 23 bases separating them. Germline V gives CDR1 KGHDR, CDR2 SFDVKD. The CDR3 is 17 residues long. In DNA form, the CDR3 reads TGTGCCACCATCAGCCTCCGGGCTAGTCCACTACAAGAGACCCAGTACTTC. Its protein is CATISLRASPLQETQYF.

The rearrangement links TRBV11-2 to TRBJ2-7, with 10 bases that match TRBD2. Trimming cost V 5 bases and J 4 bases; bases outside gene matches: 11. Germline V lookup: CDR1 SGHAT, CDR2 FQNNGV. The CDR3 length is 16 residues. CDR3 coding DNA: TGTGCCAGCAGCCACGCGTTTCTAGCGGGAGCGTACGAGCAGTACTTC. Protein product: CASSHAFLAGAYEQYF.

This chain's CDR3 is CSASPRLAGIDEQYF. The CDR3, as DNA: TGCAGTGCTAGCCCCCGACTAGCGGGAATCGACGAGCAGTACTTC. V usage is TRBV20-1 and J usage is TRBJ2-7; 11 nucleotides align to TRBD2. In germline, CDR1 is DFQATT, CDR2 SNEGSKA (reference sequence). Trimming took 3 bases from V and 5 from J; bases not matched to a gene: 9. The CDR3 extends over 15 amino acids.

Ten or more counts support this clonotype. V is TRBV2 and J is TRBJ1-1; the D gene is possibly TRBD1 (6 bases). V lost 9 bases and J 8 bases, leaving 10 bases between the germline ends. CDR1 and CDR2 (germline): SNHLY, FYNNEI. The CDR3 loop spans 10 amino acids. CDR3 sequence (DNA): TGTGCCAGACGACAGGCCGAAGCTTTCTTT. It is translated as CARRQAEAFF. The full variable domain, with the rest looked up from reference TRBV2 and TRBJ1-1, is EPEVTQTPSHQVTQMGQEVILRCVPISNHLYFYWYRQILGQKVEFLVSFYNNEISEKSEIFDDQFSVERPDGSNFTLKIRSTKLEDSAMYFCARRQAEAFFGQGTRLTVV.

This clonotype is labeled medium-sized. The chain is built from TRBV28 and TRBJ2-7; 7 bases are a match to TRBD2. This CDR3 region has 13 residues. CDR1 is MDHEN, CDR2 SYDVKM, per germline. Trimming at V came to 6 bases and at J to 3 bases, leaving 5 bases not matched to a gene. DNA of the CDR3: TGTGCCAGCAGCCTGGGGACTAACTACGAGCAGTACTTC. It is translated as CASSLGTNYEQYF.

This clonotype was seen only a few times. For the CDR3, the DNA is TGTGCCAGCTCACCTGACGAAGCTGAGCAGTTCTTC. This translates into CASSPDEAEQFF. This sequence joins TRBV18 and TRBJ2-1; D unclear. Germline lookup yields CDR1 KGHSH and CDR2 LQKENI. The CDR3 consists of 12 residues. V was trimmed by 3 bases and J by 9 bases, leaving 9 bases between them.

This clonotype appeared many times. The DNA for the CDR3 is TGCGCCAGCAGCCAAGATCTGGGACTAGATTTTCAGTTCTTC. It yields the protein CASSQDLGLDFQFF. This sequence joins TRBV4-3 and TRBJ2-1, with 8 bases that match TRBD2. Germline V gene lookup returns CDR1 LGHNA and CDR2 YSLEER. V trimming: 0 bases; J trimming: 13 bases; junction bases outside the gene matches: 8. The CDR3 consists of 14 residues.

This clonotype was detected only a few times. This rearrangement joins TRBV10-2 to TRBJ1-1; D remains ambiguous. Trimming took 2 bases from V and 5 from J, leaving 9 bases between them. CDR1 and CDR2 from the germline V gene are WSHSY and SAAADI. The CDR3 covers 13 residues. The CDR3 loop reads CASSEGLGTEAFF. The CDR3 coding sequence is TGCGCCAGCAGTGAGGGTTTGGGGACTGAAGCTTTCTTT.

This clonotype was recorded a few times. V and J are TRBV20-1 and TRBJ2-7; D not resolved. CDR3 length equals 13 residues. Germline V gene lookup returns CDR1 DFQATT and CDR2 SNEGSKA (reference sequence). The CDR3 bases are TGCAGACCCCTCGAACTAAACTCCTACGAGCAGTACTTC. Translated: CRPLELNSYEQYF.

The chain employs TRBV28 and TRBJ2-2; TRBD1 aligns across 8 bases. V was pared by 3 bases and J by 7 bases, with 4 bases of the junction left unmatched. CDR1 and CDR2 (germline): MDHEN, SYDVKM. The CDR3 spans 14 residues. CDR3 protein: CASSLTGVGGELFF. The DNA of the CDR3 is TGTGCCAGCAGTTTGACAGGGGTTGGCGGGGAGCTGTTTTTT.

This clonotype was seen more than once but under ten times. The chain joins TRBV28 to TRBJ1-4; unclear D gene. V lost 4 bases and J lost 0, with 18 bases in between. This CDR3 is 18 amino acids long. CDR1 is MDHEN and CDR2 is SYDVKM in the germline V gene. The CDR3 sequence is CASSSPRELLATNEKLFF. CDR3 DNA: TGTGCCAGCAGTTCTCCTAGGGAACTCCTTGCAACTAATGAAAAACTGTTTTTT.

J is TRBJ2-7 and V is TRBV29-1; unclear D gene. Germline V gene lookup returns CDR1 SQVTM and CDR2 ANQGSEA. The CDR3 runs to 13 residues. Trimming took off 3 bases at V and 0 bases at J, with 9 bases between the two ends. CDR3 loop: CSVDHGSSYEQYF. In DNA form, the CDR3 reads TGCAGCGTTGACCACGGGTCCTCCTACGAGCAGTACTTC.

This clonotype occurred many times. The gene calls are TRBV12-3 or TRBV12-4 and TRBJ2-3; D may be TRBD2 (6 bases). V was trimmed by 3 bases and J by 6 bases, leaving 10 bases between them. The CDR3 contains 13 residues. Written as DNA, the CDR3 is TGTGCCAGCAGTTTTCTGGGACTGGATACGCAGTATTTT. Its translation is CASSFLGLDTQYF.

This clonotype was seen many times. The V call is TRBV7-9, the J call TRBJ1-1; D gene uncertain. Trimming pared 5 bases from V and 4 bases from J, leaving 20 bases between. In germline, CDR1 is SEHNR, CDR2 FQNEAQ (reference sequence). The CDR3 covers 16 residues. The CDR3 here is CASSPPPDTSATEAFF. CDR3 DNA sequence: TGTGCCAGCAGCCCCCCTCCAGACACCTCTGCCACTGAAGCTTTCTTT. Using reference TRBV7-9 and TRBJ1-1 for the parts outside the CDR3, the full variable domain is DTGVSQNPRHKITKRGQNVTFRCDPISEHNRLYWYRQTLGQGPEFLTYFQNEAQLEKSRLLSDRFSAERPKGSFSTLEIQRTEQGDSAMYLCASSPPPDTSATEAFFGQGTRLTVV.

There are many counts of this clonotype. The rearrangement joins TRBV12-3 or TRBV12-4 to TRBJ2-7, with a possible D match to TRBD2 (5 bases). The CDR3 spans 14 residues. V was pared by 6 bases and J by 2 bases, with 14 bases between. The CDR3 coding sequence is TGTGCCAGCAGCCCCCCGGGGATGACCTACGAGCAGTACTTC. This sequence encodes CASSPPGMTYEQYF.

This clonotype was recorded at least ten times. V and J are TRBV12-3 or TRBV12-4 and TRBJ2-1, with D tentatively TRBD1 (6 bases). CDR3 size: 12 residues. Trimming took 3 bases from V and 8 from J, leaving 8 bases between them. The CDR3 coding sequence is TGTGCCAGCAGTTTGGGGGCTTATGAGCAGTTCTTC. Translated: CASSLGAYEQFF.

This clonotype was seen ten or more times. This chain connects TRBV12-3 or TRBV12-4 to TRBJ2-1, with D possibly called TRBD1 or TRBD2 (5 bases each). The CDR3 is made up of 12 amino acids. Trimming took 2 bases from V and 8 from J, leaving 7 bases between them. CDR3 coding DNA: TGTGCCAGCAGTTTACAGGGAGATGAGCAGTTCTTC. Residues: CASSLQGDEQFF.

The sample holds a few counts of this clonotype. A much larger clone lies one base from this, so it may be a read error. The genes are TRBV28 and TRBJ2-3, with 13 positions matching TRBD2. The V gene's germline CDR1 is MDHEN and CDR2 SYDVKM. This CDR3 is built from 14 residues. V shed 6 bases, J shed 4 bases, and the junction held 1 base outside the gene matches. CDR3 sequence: CASRLAGGSDTQYF. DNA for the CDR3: TGTGCCAGCAGACTAGCGGGGGGGTCAGATACGCAGTATTTT. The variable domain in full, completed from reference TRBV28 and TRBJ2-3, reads DVKVTQSSRYLVKRTGEKVFLECVQDMDHENMFWYRQDPGLGLRLIYFSYDVKMKEKGDIPEGYSVSREKKERFSLILESASTNQTSMYLCASRLAGGSDTQYFGPGTRLTVL.

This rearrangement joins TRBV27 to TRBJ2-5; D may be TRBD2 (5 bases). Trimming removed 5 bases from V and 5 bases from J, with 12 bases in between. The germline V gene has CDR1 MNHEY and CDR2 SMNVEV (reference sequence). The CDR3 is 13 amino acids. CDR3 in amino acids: CASSSKPGETQYF. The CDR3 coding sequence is TGTGCCAGCAGTAGTAAACCGGGGGAGACCCAGTACTTC.

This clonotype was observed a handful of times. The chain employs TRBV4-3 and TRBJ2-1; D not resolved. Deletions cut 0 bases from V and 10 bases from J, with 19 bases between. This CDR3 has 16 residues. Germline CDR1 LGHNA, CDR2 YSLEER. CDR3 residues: CASSQDSPWNGQEQFF. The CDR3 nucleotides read TGCGCCAGCAGCCAAGATTCCCCTTGGAACGGCCAGGAGCAGTTCTTC.

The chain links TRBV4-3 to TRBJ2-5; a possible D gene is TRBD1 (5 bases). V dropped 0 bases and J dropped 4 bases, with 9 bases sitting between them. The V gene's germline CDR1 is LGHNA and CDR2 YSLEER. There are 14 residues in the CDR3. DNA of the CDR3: TGCGCCAGCAGCCAAGACAGGGTTCGAGAGACCCAGTACTTC. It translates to CASSQDRVRETQYF.

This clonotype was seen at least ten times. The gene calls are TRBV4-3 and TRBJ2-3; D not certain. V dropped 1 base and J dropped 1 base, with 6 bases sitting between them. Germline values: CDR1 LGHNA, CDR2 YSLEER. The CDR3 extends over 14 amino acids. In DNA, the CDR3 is TGCGCCAGCAGCCAAGCTCTAGGCACAGATACGCAGTATTTT. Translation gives CASSQALGTDTQYF.

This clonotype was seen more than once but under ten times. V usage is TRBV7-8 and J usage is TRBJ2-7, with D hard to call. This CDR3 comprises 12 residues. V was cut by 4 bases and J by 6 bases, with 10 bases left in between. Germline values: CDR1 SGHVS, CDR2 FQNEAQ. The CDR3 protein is CASSYRLGEQYF. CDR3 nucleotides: TGTGCCAGCAGCTACCGATTGGGCGAGCAGTACTTC.

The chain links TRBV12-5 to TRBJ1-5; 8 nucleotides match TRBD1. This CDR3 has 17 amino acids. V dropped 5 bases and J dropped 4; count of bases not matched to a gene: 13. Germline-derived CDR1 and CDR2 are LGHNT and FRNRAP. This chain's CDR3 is CASGSEVLQGGNQPQHF. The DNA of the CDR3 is TGTGCTAGTGGTAGCGAGGTGCTACAGGGGGGGAATCAGCCCCAGCATTTT.

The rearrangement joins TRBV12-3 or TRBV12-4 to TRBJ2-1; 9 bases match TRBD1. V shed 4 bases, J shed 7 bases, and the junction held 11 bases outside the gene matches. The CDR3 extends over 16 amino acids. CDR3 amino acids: CASSSWTGALRNEQFF. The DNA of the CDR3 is TGTGCCAGCAGTTCTTGGACAGGGGCGTTAAGAAATGAGCAGTTCTTC.

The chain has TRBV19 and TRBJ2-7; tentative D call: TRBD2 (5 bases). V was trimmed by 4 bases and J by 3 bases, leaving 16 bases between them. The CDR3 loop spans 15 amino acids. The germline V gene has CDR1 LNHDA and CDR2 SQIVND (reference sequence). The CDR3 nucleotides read TGTGCCAGTAGTAAGGGAGAGCGGAAAAACTACGAGCAGTACTTC. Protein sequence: CASSKGERKNYEQYF.

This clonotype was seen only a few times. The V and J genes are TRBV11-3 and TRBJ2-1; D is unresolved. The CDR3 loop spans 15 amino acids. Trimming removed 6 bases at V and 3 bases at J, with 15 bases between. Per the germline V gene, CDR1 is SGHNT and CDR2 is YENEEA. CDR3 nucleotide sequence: TGTGCCAGCAGTCTTAATGAGCACCTCTACAATGAGCAGTTCTTC. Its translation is CASSLNEHLYNEQFF.